The source of this T cell receptor (beta chain) is a study of shared clonotypes between healthy human individuals. Libraries were prepared by immunoSEQ multiplex PCR; TCRdb keeps only in-frame clonotypes and omits some of them. Of over a million clones in the sample, around 75% are singletons; the top ten hold about 1.5%. Turning to this clone: Its antigen remains unknown. In the same sample, other DNA sequences code for this CDR3.

The V gene lost 1 base and the J gene lost 4 bases, with 8 bases spanning the gap. In germline, CDR1 is MNHNS, CDR2 SASEGT. The CDR3 has 13 amino acids. Nashville, Tennessee was home to all donors, who were Caucasian adults. CD4+ cells underwent separation, giving CD45RA+ naive and CD45RA-negative memory subsets. Study-wide points: Memory subsets generally showed smaller estimated richness than naive subsets did.

V gene TRBV6-1 combines with J gene TRBJ2-7; D ambiguous. The source of this sequence is a man younger than 30 in good health. The sequencing sample was made of memory CD4+ T cells sorted from blood. Subset specified: CD45RA-negative fraction. The chain's CDR3 is CASSEVNSYEQYF. The CDR3 region has the DNA TGTGCCAGCAGTGAAGTAAACTCTTACGAGCAGTACTTC.